A single sample is the source of the 6 T cell receptor beta chains below, sequenced in a study of blood T cell repertoires in COVID-19. The method was immunoSEQ multiplex PCR; TCRdb's version includes in-frame clones alone and lacks a portion of them. The sample holds approximately 170,000 clones, around 81% seen once. Source material: peripheral blood. The receptors were gathered from a human donor with acute or convalescent COVID-19. The donor label of this sample is uncertain.

The CDR3 sequence is CASSLIESRLEAFF. The DNA for the CDR3 is TGTGCCAGCAGCTTAATCGAGAGCCGCCTTGAAGCTTTCTTT. The rearrangement joins TRBV7-9 to TRBJ1-1; D remains ambiguous. The CDR3 covers 14 residues. V lost 2 bases and J 7 bases, leaving 14 bases between the germline ends. The germline V gene has CDR1 SEHNR and CDR2 FQNEAQ (reference sequence).

This chain connects TRBV5-4 to TRBJ1-1; 9 bases are a match to TRBD1. The CDR3 spans 14 residues. Germline V gives CDR1 SGHNT, CDR2 YYREEE (reference sequence). Unmatched junction bases numbered 3, after V lost 1 base and J lost 5 bases. The chain's CDR3 is CASSLTGGGTEAFF. The CDR3 coding sequence is TGTGCCAGCAGCTTGACAGGGGGCGGGACTGAAGCTTTCTTT. The full variable domain, in which reference TRBV5-4 and TRBJ1-1 provide the parts outside the CDR3, is ETGVTQSPTHLIKTRGQQVTLRCSSQSGHNTVSWYQQALGQGPQFIFQYYREEENGRGNFPPRFSGLQFPNYSSELNVNALELDDSALYLCASSLTGGGTEAFFGQGTRLTVV.

The chain employs TRBV3-1 (or the pseudogene TRBV3-2) and TRBJ2-2; the D is unclear. The CDR3 runs 14 residues. The germline gives CDR1 LGHDT, CDR2 YNNKEL (reference sequence). The V gene lost 4 bases and the J gene lost 5 bases, with 11 bases spanning the gap. CDR3 loop: CASSPRLSTGELFF. The CDR3, as DNA: TGTGCCAGCAGCCCTAGGCTTAGTACCGGGGAGCTGTTTTTT.

This chain joins TRBV9 and TRBJ1-2; 7 bases match TRBD1. From germline, CDR1 is SGDLS and CDR2 YYNGEE. Trimming cost V 0 bases and J 3 bases; bases outside gene matches: 11. CDR3 length equals 17 residues. In DNA, the CDR3 is TGTGCCAGCAGCGTAGGAGCGGGAGGGGGCCCCTACTATGGCTACACCTTC. It specifies CASSVGAGGGPYYGYTF.

J is TRBJ2-1 and V is TRBV14; TRBD2 matches 14 bases. The ends lost 3 bases at V and 6 bases at J; junction bases unmatched: 16. The CDR3 has 20 amino acids. Germline V gives CDR1 SGHDN, CDR2 FVKESK. In nucleotides, the CDR3 is TGTGCCAGCAGCCATGTATACCCCGGACTAGCGGGAGGCCTCAGCAATGAGCAGTTCTTC. Protein sequence: CASSHVYPGLAGGLSNEQFF.

J is TRBJ1-5 and V is TRBV6-2 or TRBV6-3; the match to TRBD1 covers 8 bases. Trimming took 6 bases from V and 3 from J; bases not matched to a gene: 7. The germline V gene has CDR1 MNHEY and CDR2 SVGEGT. This CDR3 is 15 amino acids long. CDR3 region: CASSSPGQVNQPQHF. Written as DNA, the CDR3 is TGTGCCAGCAGCTCCCCGGGACAGGTCAATCAGCCCCAGCATTTT.